A selection of T cell receptor beta chains follows, all from one sample in a study of OX40 agonist ivuxolimab in advanced cancers. Using immunoSEQ multiplex PCR, the repertoire was profiled, and TCRdb retains in-frame clones only, with some absent. The sample consists of roughly 58,000 clones, approximately 86% of them appearing once. Sequencing was performed on CD4+ or CD8+ T cells sorted from blood, taken in a trial of the OX40 agonist ivuxolimab. The receptors originated from an adult with an advanced solid tumor such as melanoma, head and neck, liver or kidney cancer. Both conserved end residues are part of each CDR3. Fields, in order: V gene, clone size, D gene, J gene, CDR3 DNA, CDR3 protein. D genes are given only for firm matches. Clone size, where shown, is once, few, many, or a class for clones that have expanded.

V: TRBV10-3
size: NA
D: NA
J: TRBJ2-1
DNA: TGTGCCATCAGTGAGTCCCACCAGGGGAGGGGGGACTACAATGAGCAGTTCTTC
CDR3: CAISESHQGRGDYNEQFF

V: TRBV9
size: NA
D: TRBD1
J: TRBJ2-3
DNA: TGTGCCAGCAGTGCGGACAGGGGGCGAGGCGCAGATACGCAGTATTTT
CDR3: CASSADRGRGADTQYF

V: TRBV19
size: once
D: NA
J: TRBJ1-5
DNA: TGTGCCAGTAGTCGAGGGCAAAGCAATCAGCCCCAGCATTTT
CDR3: CASSRGQSNQPQHF

V: TRBV7-7
size: once
D: NA
J: TRBJ1-3
DNA: TGTGCCAGCAGCCTCGCGGGGCCTGGAAACACCATATATTTT
CDR3: CASSLAGPGNTIYF

V: TRBV4-1
size: NA
D: NA
J: TRBJ1-1
DNA: TGCGCCAGCAGCCAACCGACAGGGAACACTGAAGCTTTCTTT
CDR3: CASSQPTGNTEAFF

V: TRBV27
size: NA
D: NA
J: TRBJ1-6
DNA: TGTGCCAGCAGTTTAATTTTGGGGGGGCGCTCCTATAATTCACCCCTCCACTTT
CDR3: CASSLILGGRSYNSPLHF

V: TRBV2
size: NA
D: NA
J: TRBJ2-3
DNA: TGTGCCAGCAGTCCTTCGGGGATACAAGATACGCAGTATTTT
CDR3: CASSPSGIQDTQYF

V: TRBV6-1
size: NA
D: NA
J: TRBJ1-6
DNA: TGTGCCAGCAGTGAAGCGGATCGGGGTCGGGCTAATTCACCCCTCCACTTT
CDR3: CASSEADRGRANSPLHF

V: TRBV6-6
size: NA
D: NA
J: TRBJ1-2
DNA: TGTGCCAGCAGTTCGCCGGACGGATCACTCTATGGCTACACCTTC
CDR3: CASSSPDGSLYGYTF

V: TRBV15
size: once
D: NA
J: TRBJ2-3
DNA: TGTGCCACCAGCGAACCGGGCAGCAACACAGATACGCAGTATTTT
CDR3: CATSEPGSNTDTQYF

V: TRBV4-1
size: NA
D: TRBD2
J: TRBJ2-7
DNA: TGCGCCAGCAGCCTCGGACTAGCGGGGAACGCCTACGAGCAGTACTTC
CDR3: CASSLGLAGNAYEQYF

V: TRBV6-5
size: NA
D: NA
J: TRBJ1-5
DNA: TGTGCCAGCAGTCCCGGAGGGGTTCAGCCCCAGCATTTT
CDR3: CASSPGGVQPQHF

V: TRBV12-5
size: NA
D: TRBD2
J: TRBJ2-5
DNA: TGTGCTAGTGTCAACGAGGGGAGGGCCGGGGAGACCCAGTACTTC
CDR3: CASVNEGRAGETQYF

V: TRBV11-2
size: NA
D: NA
J: TRBJ2-7
DNA: TGTGCCAGCAGCTTAGGGGACGGAGCTGATTATTACGAGCAGTACTTC
CDR3: CASSLGDGADYYEQYF

V: TRBV10-2
size: NA
D: NA
J: TRBJ1-5
DNA: TGCGCCAGCAGTGAGGAGAAATATCAGCCCCAGCATTTT
CDR3: CASSEEKYQPQHF

V: TRBV7-3
size: NA
D: TRBD2
J: TRBJ2-3
DNA: TGTGCCAGCAGCCCCGGGACTAACACAGATACGCAGTATTTT
CDR3: CASSPGTNTDTQYF

V: TRBV5-6
size: once
D: NA
J: TRBJ1-1
DNA: TGTGCCAGCAGCTTGCGGCAAAACATAGTAAACACTGAAGCTTTCTTT
CDR3: CASSLRQNIVNTEAFF

V: TRBV29-1
size: once
D: NA
J: TRBJ1-2
DNA: TGCACCCTCGAGCGGGATGCAGAAGTTGGCTACACCTTC
CDR3: CTLERDAEVGYTF

V: TRBV6-1
size: NA
D: NA
J: TRBJ2-5
DNA: TGTGCCAGCAGCGTTACAGGGAGCGGAGAGACCCAGTACTTC
CDR3: CASSVTGSGETQYF

V: TRBV30
size: NA
D: NA
J: TRBJ1-4
DNA: TGTGCCTGGAGTCCGCCCGACCAGTCACTGTTTTTT
CDR3: CAWSPPDQSLFF

V: TRBV4-3
size: NA
D: NA
J: TRBJ1-4
DNA: TGCGCCAGCAGCCAAGATCACAGGGAAAAACTGTTTTTT
CDR3: CASSQDHREKLFF

V: TRBV5-5
size: NA
D: TRBD1
J: TRBJ2-7
DNA: TGTGCCAGCAGCTTGGCAGGGGGCCTTGGGGAGCAGTACTTC
CDR3: CASSLAGGLGEQYF

V: TRBV10-3
size: NA
D: NA
J: TRBJ1-3
DNA: TGTGCCATCAGTGAGGCGACAGGCCCGTCCACCATATATTTT
CDR3: CAISEATGPSTIYF

V: TRBV5-6
size: NA
D: NA
J: TRBJ2-2
DNA: TGTGCCAGCAAAAGGACTCGTACCGGGGAGCTGTTTTTT
CDR3: CASKRTRTGELFF

V: TRBV6-5
size: NA
D: TRBD1
J: TRBJ1-3
DNA: TGTGCCAGCAGTTTTACAGGGGGTTTCTCTGGAAACACCATATATTTT
CDR3: CASSFTGGFSGNTIYF

V: TRBV4-2
size: NA
D: NA
J: TRBJ2-2
DNA: TGTGCCAGCAGCCAAGATTGGGTAACCGGGGAGCTGTTTTTT
CDR3: CASSQDWVTGELFF

V: TRBV15
size: NA
D: TRBD2
J: TRBJ2-3
DNA: TGTGCCACCAGCAGAGATAATCCCGGACTAGCGGGGGGATTCGATACGCAGTATTTT
CDR3: CATSRDNPGLAGGFDTQYF

V: TRBV6-5
size: NA
D: TRBD2
J: TRBJ2-7
DNA: TGTGCCAGCAGTTACCGGAGGGCGGGAGAGCCCTACGAGCAGTACTTC
CDR3: CASSYRRAGEPYEQYF

V: TRBV27
size: NA
D: TRBD1
J: TRBJ1-2
DNA: TGTGCCAGCAGCCTGACAGGGTTCTATGGCTACACCTTC
CDR3: CASSLTGFYGYTF

V: TRBV28
size: NA
D: NA
J: TRBJ1-2
DNA: TGTGCCAGCACCCTAAGGGGGGATGGCTACACCTTC
CDR3: CASTLRGDGYTF

V: TRBV18
size: NA
D: NA
J: TRBJ2-5
DNA: TGTGCCAGCTCACCGCCACGTGTAGGTAAGGCCTCCGGCCCAATCGACCAAGAGACCCAGTACTTC
CDR3: CASSPPRVGKASGPIDQETQYF

V: TRBV7-3
size: NA
D: NA
J: TRBJ2-2
DNA: TGTGCCAGCAGCTTATCCGGGAGTAGGGCCGGGGAGCTGTTTTTT
CDR3: CASSLSGSRAGELFF

V: TRBV19
size: NA
D: TRBD2
J: TRBJ2-2
DNA: TGTGCCAGTAGTATACGGGTAGCGGGAGGGTATAACACCGGGGAGCTGTTTTTT
CDR3: CASSIRVAGGYNTGELFF

V: TRBV7-2
size: NA
D: NA
J: TRBJ1-5
DNA: TGTGCCAGCAGCTTAGAAAGGAGGAGCAATCAGCCCCAGCATTTT
CDR3: CASSLERRSNQPQHF

V: TRBV2
size: many
D: NA
J: TRBJ1-1
DNA: TGTGCCAGCGGGGAGAACACTGAAGCTTTCTTT
CDR3: CASGENTEAFF

V: TRBV30
size: NA
D: NA
J: TRBJ1-2
DNA: TGTGCCTGGAGTGTACGAGGGGACTATGGCTACACCTTC
CDR3: CAWSVRGDYGYTF

V: TRBV9
size: NA
D: TRBD2
J: TRBJ2-5
DNA: TGTGCCAGCAGCGTAGATAGCGGGGTCTGGCAAGAGACCCAGTACTTC
CDR3: CASSVDSGVWQETQYF

V: TRBV6-1
size: NA
D: NA
J: TRBJ2-3
DNA: TGTGCCAGCAGTGTGATGGGGACGAGCACAGATACGCAGTATTTT
CDR3: CASSVMGTSTDTQYF

V: TRBV6-6
size: once
D: TRBD1
J: TRBJ1-6
DNA: TGTGCCAGCAGCCGGGGGGACAGGGTGAATTCACCCCTCCACTTT
CDR3: CASSRGDRVNSPLHF

V: TRBV11-3
size: NA
D: TRBD2
J: TRBJ2-3
DNA: TGTGCCAGCAGCAAATCGACTAGCGGGAGCACAGATACGCAGTATTTT
CDR3: CASSKSTSGSTDTQYF

V: TRBV10-1
size: NA
D: NA
J: TRBJ2-3
DNA: TGCGCCAGCACTCCCCCGTCGGGGACTGATACGCAGTATTTT
CDR3: CASTPPSGTDTQYF

V: TRBV30
size: NA
D: TRBD1
J: TRBJ1-5
DNA: TGTGCCTGGAGGGGACAGGGGCAACAGCCCCAGCATTTT
CDR3: CAWRGQGQQPQHF

V: TRBV2
size: NA
D: TRBD2
J: TRBJ2-7
DNA: TGTGCCAGCAGCGTAACTAGCGGGCGGGGTGAGCAGTACTTC
CDR3: CASSVTSGRGEQYF

V: TRBV18
size: NA
D: TRBD1
J: TRBJ2-5
DNA: TGTGCCAGCTCACAGTACAGGGGAAGGGAGACCCAGTACTTC
CDR3: CASSQYRGRETQYF

V: TRBV10-1
size: NA
D: NA
J: TRBJ1-4
DNA: TGCGCCAGCAGTCTTGCGGGAGGGGAAAAACTGTTTTTT
CDR3: CASSLAGGEKLFF

V: TRBV6-1
size: once
D: NA
J: TRBJ1-2
DNA: TGTGCCAGCAGTGAAGGGACCCACATAGACGGCTACACCTTC
CDR3: CASSEGTHIDGYTF

V: TRBV25-1
size: few
D: NA
J: TRBJ2-4
DNA: TGTGCCAGCAGTACACGGGACCCAAAGGGTAACATTCAGTACTTC
CDR3: CASSTRDPKGNIQYF

V: TRBV5-8
size: once
D: NA
J: TRBJ1-6
DNA: TGTGCCAGCAGCTGGAGGGGCAATTCACCCCTCCACTTT
CDR3: CASSWRGNSPLHF

V: TRBV21-1
size: NA
D: NA
J: TRBJ2-7
DNA: TGTGCCAGCAGCGACGGGACAGGGGATACCTACGAGCAGTACTTC
CDR3: CASSDGTGDTYEQYF

V: TRBV5-5
size: NA
D: TRBD1
J: TRBJ1-2
DNA: TGTGCCAGCAGCTCGGCAGGGGGCCCTAACTATGGCTACACCTTC
CDR3: CASSSAGGPNYGYTF